What follows are 5 T cell receptor beta chains derived from one specimen sequenced in a study of blood T cell repertoires in COVID-19. The data were produced by immunoSEQ multiplex PCR, yet TCRdb's version contains in-frame clones alone and is incomplete. The profile shows some 110,000 clones, approximately 87% of them singletons. The sequencing sample was made of peripheral blood. These receptors came from a man in his 70s who had recovered from COVID-19.

The chain carries TRBV24-1 and TRBJ2-2, with 10 bases lining up with TRBD1. This CDR3 contains 16 residues. The V and J ends lost 4 bases and 5 bases, in that order; junction bases with no gene match: 6. The V gene's germline CDR1 is KGHDR and CDR2 SFDVKD. CDR3 DNA: TGTGCCACCAGTGACGCCGGGACAGGGGTTACCGGGGAGCTGTTTTTT. Protein product: CATSDAGTGVTGELFF.

This chain joins TRBV24-1 and TRBJ2-2, with a possible D match to TRBD1 (6 bases). The germline V and J ends were trimmed by 7 bases and 4 bases, with 15 bases remaining between them. This CDR3 contains 15 residues. In germline, CDR1 is KGHDR, CDR2 SFDVKD. The CDR3 DNA sequence: TGTGCCACCAGCAAACCGGACAGAGCCACCGGGGAGCTGTTTTTT. As protein: CATSKPDRATGELFF.

The chain links TRBV11-2 to TRBJ2-5; D not resolved. Per the germline V gene, CDR1 is SGHAT and CDR2 is FQNNGV. The CDR3 runs 15 residues. V was pared by 1 base and J by 3 bases, with 12 bases between. This chain's CDR3 is CASSLVSTAEETQYF. CDR3 sequence (DNA): TGTGCCAGCAGCTTAGTCAGTACAGCCGAAGAGACCCAGTACTTC.

V and J are TRBV19 and TRBJ1-2; D is possibly TRBD1 (6 bases). CDR3 length equals 15 residues. Germline CDR1 LNHDA, CDR2 SQIVND (reference sequence). V lost 0 bases, J lost 4 bases, and 12 bases lay in between. The DNA of the CDR3 is TGTGCCAGTAGTATAGAACCGGGACACTCCTATGGCTACACCTTC. Protein product: CASSIEPGHSYGYTF.

The genes are TRBV7-8 and TRBJ1-1, with D unresolved. Germline values: CDR1 SGHVS, CDR2 FQNEAQ. This CDR3 comprises 14 residues. Trimming removed 5 bases at V and 1 base at J, with 11 bases between. CDR3 nucleotide sequence: TGTGCCAGCAGCCTCCTGCGGGGGAACACTGAAGCTTTCTTT. Residues: CASSLLRGNTEAFF.